Detailed here is one TCR beta chain. Each sample had two DNA replicates, 0.5 ug blood or around 1.5 ug tissue. TCRdb keeps only in-frame clones here, not all; method: immunoSEQ multiplex PCR. There are about 69,000 clones in the sample; 65% to 85% occur only once, and 4% to 5% lies in the top ten. The data derive from a study of early stage breast cancer tumors. As for the study in general: Twelve of the 16 invasive tumors were ER+, PR+ and HER2-.

The V gene's germline CDR1 is SGHTA and CDR2 FQGTGA. V was cut by 0 bases and J by 4 bases, with 10 bases left in between. The CDR3 totals 15 residues. The sequence came from a person aged 35-49 years with breast cancer. The source material was blood. V is TRBV7-3 and J is TRBJ1-3; the D is unclear. CDR3 residues: CASSLTSPGGNTIYF. The DNA for the CDR3 is TGTGCCAGCAGCTTAACCAGCCCCGGAGGAAACACCATATATTTT.